Below are 21 T cell receptor beta chains sequenced from a single sample in a study of T cell repertoires in cytomegalovirus infection. No antigen is known for these receptors. MiXCR was run by TCRdb on the reads, yielding one entry per CDR3 protein. The top ten clones hold 25% of a sample with roughly 160,000 distinct CDR3 sequences, less than 25% of them seen once. Sequenced here: CD8+ T cells from cultured PBMCs, sampled from culture after CMV antigen stimulation. All receptors derive from a human donor in good health (CMV status not recorded). Some clones in this sample may be carry-over from other donors' samples.

This clonotype was observed a handful of times. V usage is TRBV7-2 and J usage is TRBJ1-5; D is possibly TRBD1 (6 bases). CDR3 size: 14 residues. V was shortened by 5 bases and J by 4 bases, with 12 bases between the two germline ends. Germline V CDR1 and CDR2: SGHTA, FQGNSA. CDR3 sequence: CASSVQGRNQPQHF. DNA for the CDR3: TGTGCCAGCAGCGTACAGGGAAGAAATCAGCCCCAGCATTTT.

This clonotype was detected only a few times. The V gene is TRBV7-8, the J gene TRBJ1-1; D is unresolved. Trimming shortened V by 0 bases and J by 0 bases, and 8 bases separated the two germline ends. This CDR3 region has 15 residues. Germline V gene sequence: CDR1 SGHVS, CDR2 FQNEAQ. CDR3 in amino acids: CASSLARILNTEAFF. The DNA of the CDR3 is TGTGCCAGCAGCTTAGCAAGGATTCTGAACACTGAAGCTTTCTTT.

The chain joins TRBV12-3 or TRBV12-4 to TRBJ2-3; D might be TRBD1 (5 bases). The CDR3 is 15 residues long. Trimming pared 8 bases from V and 2 bases from J, leaving 17 bases between. The CDR3 nucleotides are TGTGCCAGCGACTCAGACAGCGATACCACAGATACGCAGTATTTT. The encoded protein is CASDSDSDTTDTQYF.

The chain recombines TRBV12-3 or TRBV12-4 with TRBJ2-2, with no clear D. Between the trimmed V and J ends, which lost 5 bases and 6 bases, there was a span of 7 bases. This CDR3 is built from 12 residues. The CDR3 sequence: CASSPLPGELFF. For the CDR3, the DNA is TGTGCCAGCAGTCCTCTACCCGGGGAGCTGTTTTTT.

This clonotype has just a few counts. The rearrangement links TRBV7-2 to TRBJ1-2; D remains ambiguous. Trimming left V 0 bases short and J 5 bases short, with 7 bases between. The length of the CDR3 is 13 residues. Germline CDR1 is SGHTA and CDR2 is FQGNSA. The CDR3 DNA follows: TGTGCCAGCAGCTTAGCGCCGAGTTATGGCTACACCTTC. Translated, it gives CASSLAPSYGYTF.

This chain uses TRBV7-2 with TRBJ2-2; no reliable D call. The CDR3 loop spans 14 amino acids. Germline CDR1 SGHTA, CDR2 FQGNSA. V was clipped by 5 bases and J by 5 bases, with 12 bases between them. CDR3 region: CASSRTDYTGELFF. The DNA of the CDR3 is TGTGCCAGCAGCCGTACCGATTATACCGGGGAGCTGTTTTTT.

The gene calls are TRBV7-9 and TRBJ1-4; D is ambiguous. The germline V and J ends were trimmed by 11 bases and 1 base, with 14 bases remaining between them. The CDR3 runs 14 residues. Germline values: CDR1 SEHNR, CDR2 FQNEAQ (reference sequence). The CDR3 DNA reads as TGTGCCTGGAGAGGGCTGCAAACTAATGAAAAACTGTTTTTT. It specifies CAWRGLQTNEKLFF.

This clonotype was counted between two and nine times. The chain is built from TRBV6-6 and TRBJ2-7; unclear D gene. The CDR3 sequence is 15 residues long. CDR1 and CDR2 (germline): MNHNY, SVGAGI (reference sequence). V was clipped by 5 bases and J by 0 bases, with 14 bases between them. The CDR3 reads CASSAHPLSSYEQYF. DNA for the CDR3: TGTGCCAGCAGTGCACACCCGCTATCCTCCTACGAGCAGTACTTC.

This clonotype came up a few times. V and J are TRBV7-6 and TRBJ2-1; the match to TRBD2 covers 14 bases. The CDR3 totals 16 residues. The germline V gene has CDR1 SGHVS and CDR2 FNYEAQ. J gave up 4 bases and V 5 bases, and 4 bases lay outside the gene matches. This CDR3 reads CASSLGLAGVYNEQFF. The CDR3 region has the DNA TGTGCCAGCAGCCTGGGACTAGCGGGGGTATACAATGAGCAGTTCTTC.

V usage is TRBV7-2 and J usage is TRBJ1-3; D remains ambiguous. The CDR3 length is 15 residues. Trimming pared 5 bases from V and 0 bases from J, leaving 11 bases between. Germline V gives CDR1 SGHTA, CDR2 FQGNSA. The CDR3 region is CASSRSTSSGNTIYF. The CDR3 DNA reads as TGTGCCAGCAGCCGCTCAACTAGCTCTGGAAACACCATATATTTT.

This rearrangement joins TRBV28 to TRBJ1-6, with TRBD1 identical over 8 bases. V lost 1 base and J lost 9; bases outside the gene matches: 8. The CDR3 extends over 16 amino acids. Germline V CDR1 and CDR2: MDHEN, SYDVKM. The CDR3 DNA sequence: TGTGCCAGCAGTTTATTGCCAAGGACAGGGAGTTCACCCCTCCACTTT. Amino acid sequence: CASSLLPRTGSSPLHF.

This clonotype was seen a few times. V and J are TRBV29-1 and TRBJ1-1, with TRBD1 matching 7 bases. J lost 2 bases, V lost 1 base, and 13 bases had no gene match. There are 17 residues in the CDR3. Germline lookup yields CDR1 SQVTM and CDR2 ANQGSEA. In nucleotides, the CDR3 is TGCAGCGTTGAAGGCGATCGGAGACAGGGCCAAAACACTGAAGCTTTCTTT. Translating gives CSVEGDRRQGQNTEAFF.

The V gene is TRBV9, the J gene TRBJ2-3; D tentatively fits TRBD1 or TRBD2 (6 bases each). The CDR3 length is 16 residues. Trimming took off 0 bases at V and 3 bases at J, with 14 bases between the two ends. Germline loops: CDR1 SGDLS, CDR2 YYNGEE. The CDR3 is CASSVDTGAGTDTQYF. CDR3 in DNA: TGTGCCAGCAGCGTAGACACGGGGGCGGGAACAGATACGCAGTATTTT.

This clonotype was seen at least ten times. V gene TRBV7-9 combines with J gene TRBJ1-2; D is ambiguous. CDR1 and CDR2 from the germline V gene are SEHNR and FQNEAQ (reference sequence). V lost 7 bases and J 2 bases, leaving 17 bases between the germline ends. This CDR3 contains 15 residues. The CDR3 protein is CASTDPAKGNYGYTF. The CDR3 DNA reads as TGTGCCAGCACCGACCCGGCAAAGGGAAACTATGGCTACACCTTC.

The chain has TRBV10-3 and TRBJ1-2, with TRBD1 as a possible D gene (5 bases). The germline V gene has CDR1 ENHRY and CDR2 SYGVKD. The CDR3 contains 17 residues. V was cut by 0 bases and J by 3 bases, with 17 bases left in between. CDR3 sequence reads: CAISESGPEAVDYGYTF. CDR3 bases: TGTGCCATCAGTGAGTCGGGACCAGAGGCAGTAGACTATGGCTACACCTTC.

This clonotype has a handful of counts. This chain links TRBV7-2 with TRBJ2-7; no reliable D call. This CDR3 has 16 amino acids. Germline assignment: CDR1 SGHTA and CDR2 FQGNSA. The germline V and J ends were trimmed by 3 bases and 0 bases, with 15 bases remaining between them. In DNA form, the CDR3 reads TGTGCCAGCAGCTTGAACCGGGTTACTCCCTCCTACGAGCAGTACTTC. Translated, it gives CASSLNRVTPSYEQYF. The full variable domain, in which reference TRBV7-2 and TRBJ2-7 provide the parts outside the CDR3, is GAGVSQSPSNKVTEKGKDVELRCDPISGHTALYWYRQSLGQGLEFLIYFQGNSAPDKSGLPSDRFSAERTGGSVSTLTIQRTQQEDSAVYLCASSLNRVTPSYEQYFGPGTRLTVT.

This chain links TRBV7-9 with TRBJ1-1; D remains unclear. Germline-derived CDR1 and CDR2 are SEHNR and FQNEAQ (reference sequence). Trimming took 3 bases from V and 0 from J, leaving 8 bases between them. The CDR3 contains 14 residues. The CDR3 coding sequence is TGTGCCAGCAGCTTGTCGGAGGTGAACACTGAAGCTTTCTTT. It encodes CASSLSEVNTEAFF.

The chain joins TRBV7-9 to TRBJ1-1; 9 bases are a match to TRBD1. Germline values: CDR1 SEHNR, CDR2 FQNEAQ (reference sequence). V lost 2 bases and J lost 5; bases outside the gene matches: 6. The CDR3 runs to 15 residues. Here the CDR3 reads CASSLPGQGSTEAFF. In DNA, the CDR3 is TGTGCCAGCAGCTTACCGGGACAGGGTAGTACTGAAGCTTTCTTT.

V gene TRBV12-3 or TRBV12-4 combines with J gene TRBJ2-7; D may correspond to TRBD1 or TRBD2 (5 bases each). CDR3 length equals 13 residues. Trimming pared 3 bases from V and 6 bases from J, leaving 12 bases between. The CDR3, as DNA: TGTGCCAGCAGTTTTTCTGGGACGGGCGAGCAGTACTTC. Its translation is CASSFSGTGEQYF.

The V and J genes are TRBV7-9 and TRBJ2-7; 8 nucleotides match TRBD1. V gave up 7 bases and J gave up 2 bases; unmatched junction bases: 7. The CDR3 extends over 14 amino acids. Germline V gene lookup returns CDR1 SEHNR and CDR2 FQNEAQ (reference sequence). The CDR3 loop is CASTGQGKTYEQYF. The CDR3 region has the DNA TGTGCCAGCACCGGACAGGGAAAGACCTACGAGCAGTACTTC.

This clonotype was seen more than once but under ten times. V gene TRBV7-2 combines with J gene TRBJ1-6; unclear D gene. The germline V gene encodes CDR1 SGHTA and CDR2 FQGNSA. The CDR3 has 16 amino acids. Trimming shortened V by 3 bases and J by 5 bases, and 14 bases separated the two germline ends. The CDR3: CASSFWGLKNNSPLHF. CDR3 bases: TGTGCCAGCAGCTTCTGGGGATTGAAGAATAATTCACCCCTCCACTTT.